The next 32 T cell receptor beta chains were all read from a single sample in a study of shared T cell receptors in the human thymus. Profiled with immunoSEQ multiplex PCR; TCRdb holds only in-frame clones, not every one. The profile shows 550,000 to 800,000 clones, approximately 83% of them singletons. The same sample was also used in a study of human thymus T cells.

Sequenced material: thymocytes. The receptor set was obtained from a girl less than two years old with a congenital heart defect.

This chain links TRBV9 with TRBJ1-1; 8 bases are a match to TRBD1. CDR1 SGDLS and CDR2 YYNGEE come from the germline V gene. V lost 0 bases to trimming and J lost 0 bases; unmatched junction nucleotides: 7. The CDR3 runs 17 residues. DNA for the CDR3: TGTGCCAGCAGCGTAGACGCGACAGGGGACATGAACACTGAAGCTTTCTTT. This codes for CASSVDATGDMNTEAFF. Full variable domain (remainder filled in from reference TRBV9 and TRBJ1-1): DSGVTQTPKHLITATGQRVTLRCSPRSGDLSVYWYQQSLDQGLQFLIQYYNGEERAKGNILERFSAQQFPDLHSELNLSSLELGDSALYFCASSVDATGDMNTEAFFGQGTRLTVV.

This chain joins TRBV20-1 and TRBJ2-1; tentative D call: TRBD2 (6 bases). Trimming took off 3 bases at V and 10 bases at J, with 10 bases between the two ends. Per the germline V gene, CDR1 is DFQATT and CDR2 is SNEGSKA (reference sequence). CDR3 length: 11 amino acids. For the CDR3, the DNA is TGCAGTGCTAGCGACAGCGGGGAGCAGTTCTTC. Translating it yields CSASDSGEQFF.

The chain uses TRBV14 and TRBJ1-1, with 12 bases identical to TRBD1. Germline V gene data show CDR1 as SGHDN and CDR2 as FVKESK. The CDR3 contains 17 residues. The J segment lost 4 bases and the V segment lost 1 base, leaving 7 bases of the junction unmatched. The CDR3 spells CASSQGRDRGLPTEAFF. The CDR3 DNA reads TGTGCCAGCAGCCAAGGACGGGACAGGGGGCTCCCCACTGAAGCTTTCTTT.

The genes are TRBV7-9 and TRBJ2-1, with 8 bases matching TRBD2. The CDR3 contains 18 residues. J gave up 2 bases and V 7 bases, and 16 bases lay outside the gene matches. Germline loops: CDR1 SEHNR, CDR2 FQNEAQ (reference sequence). CDR3: CASIHLGSGGAAYNEQFF. CDR3 bases: TGTGCCAGCATCCATCTTGGCAGCGGGGGCGCTGCCTACAATGAGCAGTTCTTC.

The chain combines TRBV18 with TRBJ1-6; TRBD1 agrees at 7 bases. The CDR3 is made up of 17 amino acids. Germline CDR1 and CDR2: KGHSH and LQKENI. Trimming took 3 bases from V and 5 from J; bases not matched to a gene: 10. CDR3 sequence: CASSPPYRGVNNSPLHF. The CDR3 nucleotides read TGTGCCAGCTCACCTCCTTACAGGGGTGTGAATAATTCACCCCTCCACTTT.

The V gene is TRBV28, the J gene TRBJ1-1, with 9 bases fitting TRBD1. The trim removed 0 bases at V and 4 bases at J, leaving 15 bases unmatched. This CDR3 has 19 amino acids. Per germline, CDR1 MDHEN and CDR2 SYDVKM. The CDR3 DNA reads TGTGCCAGCAGTTTATGGATTCTGGAGACAGGGGGAGGTGGCACTGAAGCTTTCTTT. Translation: CASSLWILETGGGGTEAFF.

The J gene is TRBJ1-1, the V gene TRBV7-2, with 8 positions matching TRBD1. CDR3 length: 17 residues. Germline trimming cut 4 bases from V and 1 base from J; bases unmatched to any gene: 11. The V gene's germline CDR1 is SGHTA and CDR2 FQGNSA. The chain's CDR3 is CASSYGTGGPGNTEAFF. The CDR3 nucleotides read TGTGCCAGCAGCTACGGCACAGGGGGACCAGGGAACACTGAAGCTTTCTTT.

The V and J genes are TRBV11-2 and TRBJ2-5, with D possibly matching TRBD1 (5 bases). The end of the DNA is better explained by TRBJ2-7, so the J call may be wrong. The CDR3 loop spans 15 amino acids. Germline V gene lookup returns CDR1 SGHAT and CDR2 FQNNGV. The CDR3 DNA reads as TGTGCCAGCAGCTTAGATCCAGGGTCCTCCTACGAGCAGTACTTC. It yields the protein CASSLDPGSSYEQYF.

This clone has only one observation. The chain combines TRBV28 with TRBJ1-1; TRBD1 aligns across 8 bases. V trimming: 1 base; J trimming: 1 base; junction bases outside the gene matches: 5. Germline loops: CDR1 MDHEN, CDR2 SYDVKM. The CDR3 covers 16 residues. CDR3 sequence: CASSLLAGTGNTEAFF. DNA of the CDR3: TGTGCCAGCAGTTTATTAGCCGGGACAGGGAACACTGAAGCTTTCTTT.

This rearrangement joins TRBV2 to TRBJ2-5, with a possible D match to TRBD2 (5 bases). The CDR3 extends over 18 amino acids. Trimming took 3 bases from V and 2 from J, leaving 22 bases between them. Looked up from germline, CDR1 is SNHLY and CDR2 is FYNNEI. CDR3 bases: TGTGCCAGCAGTGACAGGTTGAGCGGTTGGGAAAAGCAAGAGACCCAGTACTTC. This gives the protein CASSDRLSGWEKQETQYF.

V gene TRBV7-9 combines with J gene TRBJ1-2; TRBD1 is a possible D gene (5 bases). Germline V lookup: CDR1 SEHNR, CDR2 FQNEAQ (reference sequence). Trimming stripped 5 bases from V and 3 bases from J, with 13 bases between. The CDR3 is 14 residues long. The CDR3 coding sequence is TGTGCCAGCAGCCCTCCAGGGCTTCACTATGGCTACACCTTC. It codes for CASSPPGLHYGYTF. The full variable domain, with the rest looked up from reference TRBV7-9 and TRBJ1-2, is DTGVSQNPRHKITKRGQNVTFRCDPISEHNRLYWYRQTLGQGPEFLTYFQNEAQLEKSRLLSDRFSAERPKGSFSTLEIQRTEQGDSAMYLCASSPPGLHYGYTFGSGTRLTVV.

V usage is TRBV5-8 and J usage is TRBJ1-1, with D maybe TRBD1 (5 bases). CDR1 SGHTS and CDR2 YDEGEE come from the germline V gene. Trimming took off 2 bases at V and 7 bases at J, with 6 bases between the two ends. This CDR3 contains 11 residues. CDR3 protein: CASSFDSEAFF. Here the CDR3 DNA reads TGTGCCAGCAGCTTCGACAGTGAAGCTTTCTTT.

This sequence joins TRBV27 and TRBJ2-3, with 8 nucleotides matching TRBD1. CDR1 is MNHEY, CDR2 SMNVEV, per germline (reference sequence). V shed 3 bases, J shed 4 bases, and the junction held 12 bases outside the gene matches. The CDR3 is 17 residues long. The CDR3 sequence: CASSFSPTGEWSDTQYF. As DNA, the CDR3 is TGTGCCAGCAGTTTCTCCCCGACAGGGGAGTGGTCAGATACGCAGTATTTT.

V usage is TRBV13 and J usage is TRBJ2-5, with a tentative D call TRBD2 (5 bases). Germline lookup yields CDR1 PRHDT and CDR2 FYEKMQ (reference sequence). V was pared by 6 bases and J by 3 bases, with 17 bases between. CDR3 size: 15 residues. The CDR3 DNA is TGTGCCAGCAGTCTAGCCTTGGGCCTCAAAGAGACCCAGTACTTC. Its protein product is CASSLALGLKETQYF.

This clone was seen only once. This chain joins TRBV6-4 and TRBJ2-7; TRBD1 matches 12 bases. The CDR3 runs 15 residues. Trimming at V came to 4 bases and at J to 5 bases, leaving 6 bases not matched to a gene. CDR1 MRHNA and CDR2 SNTAGT come from the germline V gene. This chain's CDR3 is CASSATGTGGNEQYF. CDR3 coding DNA: TGTGCCAGCAGTGCGACCGGGACAGGGGGCAACGAGCAGTACTTC.

This clone was seen more than once but under ten times. The chain links TRBV25-1 to TRBJ2-5; a possible D gene is TRBD2 (5 bases). Germline V gene lookup returns CDR1 MGHDK and CDR2 SYGVNS. The V and J ends lost 2 bases and 7 bases respectively, with 14 bases between them. CDR3 length equals 14 residues. CDR3 nucleotide sequence: TGTGCCAGCAGTGAAAGTTGGGAGTGGGGGACCCAGTACTTC. Protein product: CASSESWEWGTQYF.

In this sample, this clone turned up a few times. The chain has TRBV5-1 and TRBJ1-2; TRBD1 might be the D (6 bases). Trimming pared 0 bases from V and 5 bases from J, leaving 20 bases between. Germline CDR1 and CDR2: SGHRS and YFSETQ. CDR3 length: 17 residues. In nucleotides, the CDR3 is TGCGCCAGCAGCTTGGGGGGGCTTACAGGGAGTAGGTATGGCTACACCTTC. Encoded protein: CASSLGGLTGSRYGYTF.

V usage is TRBV5-1 and J usage is TRBJ1-1; 7 bases are shared with TRBD1. This CDR3 spans 15 amino acids. CDR1 is SGHRS and CDR2 is YFSETQ in the germline V gene. V lost 0 bases and J lost 0; bases outside the gene matches: 2. The CDR3 region is CASSLGQGMNTEAFF. The CDR3 nucleotides are TGCGCCAGCAGCTTGGGACAGGGTATGAACACTGAAGCTTTCTTT.

This chain links TRBV5-1 with TRBJ2-7; 8 bases fit TRBD1. V lost 4 bases and J lost 9; bases outside the gene matches: 9. The CDR3 contains 13 residues. The germline V gene has CDR1 SGHRS and CDR2 YFSETQ. The CDR3 coding sequence is TGCGCCAGCAGCGTGGGAGGACAGGGAGGGCAGTACTTC. This codes for CASSVGGQGGQYF.

This clone was detected once. V and J are TRBV7-9 and TRBJ2-5, with 10 bases identical to TRBD2. Unmatched junction bases numbered 16, after V lost 1 base and J lost 5 bases. Per germline, CDR1 SEHNR and CDR2 FQNEAQ (reference sequence). This CDR3 has 19 residues. The CDR3 loop is CASSLGFHSSGGPRETQYF. CDR3 sequence (DNA): TGTGCCAGCAGCTTAGGGTTCCACTCTAGCGGGGGCCCGCGGGAGACCCAGTACTTC.

The CDR3 DNA follows: TGCAGCGTGGGCCGTCCGGGGGGGGACACCGGGGAGCTGTTTTTT. Residues: CSVGRPGGDTGELFF. This chain links TRBV29-1 with TRBJ2-2; 8 nucleotides agree with TRBD2. CDR3 length: 15 residues. The V gene's germline CDR1 is SQVTM and CDR2 ANQGSEA. After removal of 6 bases from V and 3 bases from J, the junction contained 9 bases not matched to a gene.

The chain links TRBV6-1 to TRBJ2-4; D may be TRBD2 (5 bases). The CDR3 extends over 16 amino acids. V was cut by 4 bases and J by 3 bases, with 16 bases left in between. CDR1 and CDR2 (germline): MNHNS, SASEGT. The CDR3 sequence: CASSAGSPSGKNIQYF. Here the CDR3 DNA reads TGTGCCAGCAGTGCCGGGTCCCCCAGCGGCAAAAACATTCAGTACTTC.

The rearrangement joins TRBV14 to TRBJ1-5, with D unresolved. Germline V gives CDR1 SGHDN, CDR2 FVKESK. V shed 1 base and J shed 3 bases, with 4 bases lying between them. The CDR3 totals 13 residues. The CDR3 reads CASSQGLNQPQHF. CDR3 sequence (DNA): TGTGCCAGCAGCCAAGGGCTCAATCAGCCCCAGCATTTT. The full variable domain, with the rest looked up from reference TRBV14 and TRBJ1-5, is EAGVTQFPSHSVIEKGQTVTLRCDPISGHDNLYWYRRVMGKEIKFLLHFVKESKQDESGMPNNRFLAERTGGTYSTLKVQPAELEDSGVYFCASSQGLNQPQHFGDGTRLSIL.

The V and J genes are TRBV7-2 and TRBJ2-1, with 8 bases matching TRBD1. Germline CDR1 and CDR2: SGHTA and FQGNSA. The ends lost 3 bases at V and 9 bases at J; junction bases unmatched: 7. CDR3 length equals 14 residues. The CDR3, as DNA: TGTGCCAGCAGCTTTGGACAGGGTCGGGGTGAGCAGTTCTTC. This translates into CASSFGQGRGEQFF. Complete variable domain (other parts from reference TRBV7-2 and TRBJ2-1): GAGVSQSPSNKVTEKGKDVELRCDPISGHTALYWYRQSLGQGLEFLIYFQGNSAPDKSGLPSDRFSAERTGGSVSTLTIQRTQQEDSAVYLCASSFGQGRGEQFFGPGTRLTVL.

The rearrangement uses TRBV15 and TRBJ1-3; D not certain. Germline CDR1 is LNHNV and CDR2 is YYDKDF (reference sequence). The CDR3 sequence is 15 residues long. Trimming stripped 0 bases from V and 4 bases from J, with 10 bases between. CDR3 sequence reads: CATSRDEVRGNTIYF. The CDR3 DNA reads as TGTGCCACCAGCAGAGATGAGGTCAGAGGAAACACCATATATTTT.

The chain joins TRBV5-1 to TRBJ2-2; tentatively, D is TRBD1 (5 bases). Germline V gives CDR1 SGHRS, CDR2 YFSETQ. CDR3 size: 15 residues. V shed 2 bases and J shed 1 base, with 9 bases lying between them. CDR3 DNA: TGCGCCAGCAGCTTCGGCAGGGTGAACACCGGGGAGCTGTTTTTT. Translating gives CASSFGRVNTGELFF.

The CDR3 loop reads CASSGSSYEQYF. DNA of the CDR3: TGTGCCAGCAGCGGCAGCTCCTACGAGCAGTACTTC. The chain carries TRBV14 and TRBJ2-7, with unresolved D. With 5 bases removed from V and 0 bases from J, the gap between germline ends came to 5 bases. The CDR3 contains 12 residues. Germline V CDR1 and CDR2: SGHDN, FVKESK.

The J gene is TRBJ1-2, the V gene TRBV7-8, with D possibly matching TRBD1 (5 bases). Germline V gene lookup returns CDR1 SGHVS and CDR2 FQNEAQ. V was trimmed by 1 base and J by 6 bases, leaving 18 bases between them. CDR3 length equals 16 residues. CDR3 region: CASSLVNTTDKDGYTF. The CDR3 region has the DNA TGTGCCAGCAGCTTAGTCAATACGACAGATAAAGATGGCTACACCTTC.

The chain carries TRBV7-2 and TRBJ1-5; no firm D call. The CDR3 runs 15 residues. In germline, CDR1 is SGHTA, CDR2 FQGNSA. V was clipped by 5 bases and J by 0 bases, with 11 bases between them. Here the CDR3 reads CASSLRHHSNQPQHF. In DNA, the CDR3 is TGTGCCAGCAGCCTTCGACACCATAGCAATCAGCCCCAGCATTTT.

This chain joins TRBV7-2 and TRBJ1-6; 7 nucleotides align to TRBD1. The germline V gene has CDR1 SGHTA and CDR2 FQGNSA. The CDR3 extends over 15 amino acids. The V and J ends lost 5 bases and 10 bases, in that order; junction bases with no gene match: 11. Here the CDR3 reads CASSNDRVVGSPLHF. Here the CDR3 DNA reads TGTGCCAGCAGCAATGACAGGGTAGTGGGCTCACCCCTCCACTTT.

The chain employs TRBV5-1 and TRBJ2-6, with D hard to call. V was shortened by 3 bases and J by 5 bases, with 9 bases between the two germline ends. This CDR3 comprises 14 residues. In germline, CDR1 is SGHRS, CDR2 YFSETQ. CDR3 nucleotide sequence: TGCGCCAGCAGCTCCCTAGGTTGGGCCAACGTCCTGACTTTC. As protein: CASSSLGWANVLTF.

This chain joins TRBV11-2 and TRBJ1-1; the D gene is possibly TRBD1 (5 bases). This CDR3 comprises 17 residues. The ends were cut back, 4 bases at V and 5 bases at J, with 23 bases in the middle. Germline lookup yields CDR1 SGHAT and CDR2 FQNNGV. CDR3 region: CASSSSLARGRRTEAFF. DNA for the CDR3: TGTGCCAGCAGCTCTTCTCTCGCTCGGGGGAGGAGAACTGAAGCTTTCTTT. Drawing the rest from reference TRBV11-2 and TRBJ1-1, the complete variable domain is EAGVAQSPRYKIIEKRQSVAFWCNPISGHATLYWYQQILGQGPKLLIQFQNNGVVDDSQLPKDRFSAERLKGVDSTLKIQPAKLEDSAVYLCASSSSLARGRRTEAFFGQGTRLTVV.